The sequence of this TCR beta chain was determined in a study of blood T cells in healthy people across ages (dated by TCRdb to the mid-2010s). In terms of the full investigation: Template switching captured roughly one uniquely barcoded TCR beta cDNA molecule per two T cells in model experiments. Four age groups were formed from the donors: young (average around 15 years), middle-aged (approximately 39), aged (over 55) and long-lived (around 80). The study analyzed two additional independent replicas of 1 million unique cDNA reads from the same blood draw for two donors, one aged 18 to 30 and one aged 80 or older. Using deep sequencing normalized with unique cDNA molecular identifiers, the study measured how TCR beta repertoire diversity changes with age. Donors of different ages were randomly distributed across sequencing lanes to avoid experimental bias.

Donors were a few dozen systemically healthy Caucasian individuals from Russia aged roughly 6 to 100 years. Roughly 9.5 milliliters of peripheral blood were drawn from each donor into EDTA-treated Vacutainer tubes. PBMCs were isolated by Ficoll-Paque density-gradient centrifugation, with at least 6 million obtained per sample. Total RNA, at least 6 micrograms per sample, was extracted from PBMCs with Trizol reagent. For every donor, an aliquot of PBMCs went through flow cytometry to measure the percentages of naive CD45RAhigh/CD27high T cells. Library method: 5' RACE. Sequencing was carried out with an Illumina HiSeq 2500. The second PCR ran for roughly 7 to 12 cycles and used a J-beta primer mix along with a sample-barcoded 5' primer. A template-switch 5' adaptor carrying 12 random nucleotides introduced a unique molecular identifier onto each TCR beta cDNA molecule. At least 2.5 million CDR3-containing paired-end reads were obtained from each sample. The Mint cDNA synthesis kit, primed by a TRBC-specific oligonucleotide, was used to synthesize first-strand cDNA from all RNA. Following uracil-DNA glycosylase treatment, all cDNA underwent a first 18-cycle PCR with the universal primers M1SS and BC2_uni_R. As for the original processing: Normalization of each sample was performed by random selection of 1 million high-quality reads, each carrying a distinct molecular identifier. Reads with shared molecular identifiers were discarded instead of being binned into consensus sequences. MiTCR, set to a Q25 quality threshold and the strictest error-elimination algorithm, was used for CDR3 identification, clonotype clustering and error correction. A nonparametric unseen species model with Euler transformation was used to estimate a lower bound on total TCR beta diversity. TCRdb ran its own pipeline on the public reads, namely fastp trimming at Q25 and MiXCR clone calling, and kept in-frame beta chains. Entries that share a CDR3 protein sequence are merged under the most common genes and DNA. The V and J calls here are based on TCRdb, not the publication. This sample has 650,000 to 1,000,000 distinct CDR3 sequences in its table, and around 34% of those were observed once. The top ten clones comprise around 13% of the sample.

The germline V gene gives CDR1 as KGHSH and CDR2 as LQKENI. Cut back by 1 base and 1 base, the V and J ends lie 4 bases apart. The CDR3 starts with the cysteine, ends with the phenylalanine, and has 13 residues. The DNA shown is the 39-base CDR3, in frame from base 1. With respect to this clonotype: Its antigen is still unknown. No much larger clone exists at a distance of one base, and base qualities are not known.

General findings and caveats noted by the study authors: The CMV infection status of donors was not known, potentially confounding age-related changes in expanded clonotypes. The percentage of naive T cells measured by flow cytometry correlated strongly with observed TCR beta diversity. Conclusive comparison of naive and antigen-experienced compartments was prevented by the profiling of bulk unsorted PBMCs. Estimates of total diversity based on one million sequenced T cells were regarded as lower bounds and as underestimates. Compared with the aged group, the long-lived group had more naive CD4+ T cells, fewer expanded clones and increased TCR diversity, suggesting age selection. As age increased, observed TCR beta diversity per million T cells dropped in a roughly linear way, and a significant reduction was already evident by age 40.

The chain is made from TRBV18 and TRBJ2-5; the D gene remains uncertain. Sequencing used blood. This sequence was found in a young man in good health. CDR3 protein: CASSPQLQETQYF. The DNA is TGTGCCAGCTCACCACAGCTCCAAGAGACCCAGTACTTC.